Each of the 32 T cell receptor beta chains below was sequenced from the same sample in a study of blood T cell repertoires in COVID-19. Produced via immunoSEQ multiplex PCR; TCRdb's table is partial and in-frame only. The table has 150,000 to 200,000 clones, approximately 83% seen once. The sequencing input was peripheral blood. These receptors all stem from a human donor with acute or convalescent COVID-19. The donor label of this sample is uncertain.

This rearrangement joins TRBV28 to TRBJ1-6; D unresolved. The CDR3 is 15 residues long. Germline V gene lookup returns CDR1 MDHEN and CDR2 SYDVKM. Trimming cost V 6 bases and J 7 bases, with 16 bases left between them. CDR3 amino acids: CASSHYRELNSPLHF. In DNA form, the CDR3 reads TGTGCCAGCAGCCACTACCGGGAATTGAATTCACCCCTCCACTTT.

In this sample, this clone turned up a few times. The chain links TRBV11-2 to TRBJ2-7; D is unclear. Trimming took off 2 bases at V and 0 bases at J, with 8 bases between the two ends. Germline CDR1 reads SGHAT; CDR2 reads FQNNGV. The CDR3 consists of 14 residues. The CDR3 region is CASSLILFSYEQYF. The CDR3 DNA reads TGTGCCAGCAGCTTAATATTATTCTCCTACGAGCAGTACTTC.

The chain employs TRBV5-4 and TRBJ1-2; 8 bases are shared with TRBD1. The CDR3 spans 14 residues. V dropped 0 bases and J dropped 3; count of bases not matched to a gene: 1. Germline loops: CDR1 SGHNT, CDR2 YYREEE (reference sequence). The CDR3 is CASSLGQGYYGYTF. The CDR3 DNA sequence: TGTGCCAGCAGCTTGGGACAGGGGTACTATGGCTACACCTTC.

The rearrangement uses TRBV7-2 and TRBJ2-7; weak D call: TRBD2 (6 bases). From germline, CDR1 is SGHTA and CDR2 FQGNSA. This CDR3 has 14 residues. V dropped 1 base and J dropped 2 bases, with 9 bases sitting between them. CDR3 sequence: CASSLGIAAYEQYF. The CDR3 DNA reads TGTGCCAGCAGCTTAGGTATAGCGGCCTACGAGCAGTACTTC.

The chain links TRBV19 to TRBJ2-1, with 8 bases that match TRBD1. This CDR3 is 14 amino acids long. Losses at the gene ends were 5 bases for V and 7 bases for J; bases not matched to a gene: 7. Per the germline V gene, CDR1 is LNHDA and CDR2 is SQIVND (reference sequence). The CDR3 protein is CASSVQWTGNEQFF. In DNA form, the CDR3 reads TGTGCCAGTAGTGTACAATGGACAGGGAATGAGCAGTTCTTC.

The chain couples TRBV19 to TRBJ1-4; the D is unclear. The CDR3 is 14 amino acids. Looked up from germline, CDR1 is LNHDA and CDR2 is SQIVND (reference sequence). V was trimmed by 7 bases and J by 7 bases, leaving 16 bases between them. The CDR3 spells CASKVSGVSEKLFF. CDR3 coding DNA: TGTGCCAGTAAAGTATCCGGGGTCAGTGAAAAACTGTTTTTT.

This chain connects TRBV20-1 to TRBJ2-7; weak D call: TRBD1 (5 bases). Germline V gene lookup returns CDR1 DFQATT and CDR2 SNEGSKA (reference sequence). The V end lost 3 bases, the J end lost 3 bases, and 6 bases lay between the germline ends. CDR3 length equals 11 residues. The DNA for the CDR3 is TGCAGTGCTAGTAGGGGCTACGAGCAGTACTTC. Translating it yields CSASRGYEQYF.

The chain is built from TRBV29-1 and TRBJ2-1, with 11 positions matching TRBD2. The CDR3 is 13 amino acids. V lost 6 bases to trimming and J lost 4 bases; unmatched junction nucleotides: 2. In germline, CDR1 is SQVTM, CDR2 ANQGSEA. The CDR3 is CSVLAGGYNEQFF. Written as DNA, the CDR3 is TGCAGCGTCCTAGCGGGGGGTTACAATGAGCAGTTCTTC.

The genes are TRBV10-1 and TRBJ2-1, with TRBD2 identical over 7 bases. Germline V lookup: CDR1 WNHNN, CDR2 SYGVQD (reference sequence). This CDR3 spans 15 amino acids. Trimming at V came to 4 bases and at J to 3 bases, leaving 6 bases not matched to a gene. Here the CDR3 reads CASSVGGSSYNEQFF. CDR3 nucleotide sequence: TGCGCCAGCAGTGTCGGGGGGAGTAGCTACAATGAGCAGTTCTTC.

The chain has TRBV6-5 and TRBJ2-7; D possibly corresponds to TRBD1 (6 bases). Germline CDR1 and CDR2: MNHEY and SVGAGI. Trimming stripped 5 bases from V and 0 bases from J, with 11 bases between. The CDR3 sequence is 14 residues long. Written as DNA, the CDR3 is TGTGCCAGCAGTCCTTTGGGACACTCCTACGAGCAGTACTTC. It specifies CASSPLGHSYEQYF.

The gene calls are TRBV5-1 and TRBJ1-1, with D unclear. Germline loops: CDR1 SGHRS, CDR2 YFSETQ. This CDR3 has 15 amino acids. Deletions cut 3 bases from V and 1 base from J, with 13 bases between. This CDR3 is CASSYTLTGNTEAFF. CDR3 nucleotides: TGCGCCAGCAGCTATACTCTGACGGGGAACACTGAAGCTTTCTTT.

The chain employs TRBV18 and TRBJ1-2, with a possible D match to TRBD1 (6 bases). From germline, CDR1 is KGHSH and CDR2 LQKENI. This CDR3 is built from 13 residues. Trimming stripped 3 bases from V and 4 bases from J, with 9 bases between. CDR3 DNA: TGTGCCAGCTCACCGGGGGCAGCCTATGGCTACACCTTC. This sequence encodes CASSPGAAYGYTF.

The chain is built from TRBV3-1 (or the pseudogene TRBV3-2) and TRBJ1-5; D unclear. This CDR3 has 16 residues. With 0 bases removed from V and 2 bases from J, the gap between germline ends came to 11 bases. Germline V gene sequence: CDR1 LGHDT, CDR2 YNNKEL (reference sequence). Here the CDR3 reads CASSQEPGNGNQPQHF. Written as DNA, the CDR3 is TGTGCCAGCAGCCAAGAACCGGGGAACGGCAATCAGCCCCAGCATTTT.

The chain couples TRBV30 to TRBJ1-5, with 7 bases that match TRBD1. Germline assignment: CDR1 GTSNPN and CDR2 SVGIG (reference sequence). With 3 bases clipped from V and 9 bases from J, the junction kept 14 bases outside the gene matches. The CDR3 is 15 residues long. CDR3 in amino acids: CAWSKKQGWRWPQHF. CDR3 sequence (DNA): TGTGCCTGGAGCAAAAAACAGGGGTGGCGTTGGCCCCAGCATTTT. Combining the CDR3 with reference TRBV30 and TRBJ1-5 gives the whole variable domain SQTIHQWPATLVQPVGSPLSLECTVEGTSNPNLYWYRQAAGRGLQLLFYSVGIGQISSEVPQNLSASRPQDRQFILSSKKLLLSDSGFYLCAWSKKQGWRWPQHFGDGTRLSIL.

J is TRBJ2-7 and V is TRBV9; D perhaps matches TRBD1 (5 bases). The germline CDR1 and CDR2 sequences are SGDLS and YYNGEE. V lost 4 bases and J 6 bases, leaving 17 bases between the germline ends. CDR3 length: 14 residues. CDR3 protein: CASSLTDSLAEQYF. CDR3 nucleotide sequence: TGTGCCAGCAGCCTCACCGACAGCTTAGCCGAGCAGTACTTC. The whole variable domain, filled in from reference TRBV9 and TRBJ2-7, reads DSGVTQTPKHLITATGQRVTLRCSPRSGDLSVYWYQQSLDQGLQFLIQYYNGEERAKGNILERFSAQQFPDLHSELNLSSLELGDSALYFCASSLTDSLAEQYFGPGTRLTVT.

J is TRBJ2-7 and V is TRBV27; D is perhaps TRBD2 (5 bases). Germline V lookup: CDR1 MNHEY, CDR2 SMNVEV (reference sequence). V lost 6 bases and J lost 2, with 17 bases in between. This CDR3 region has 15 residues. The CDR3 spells CASSPSSRAPYEQYF. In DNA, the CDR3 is TGTGCCAGCAGCCCCTCTAGCCGAGCCCCCTACGAGCAGTACTTC.

The CDR3 sequence: CASSLVGLAYNEQFF. The DNA of the CDR3 is TGTGCCAGCAGCTTGGTGGGACTAGCCTACAATGAGCAGTTCTTC. The chain recombines TRBV5-5 with TRBJ2-1, with TRBD2 matching 8 bases. There are 15 residues in the CDR3. Trimming took 0 bases from V and 2 from J; bases not matched to a gene: 1. CDR1 and CDR2 (germline): SGHKS, YYEKEE (reference sequence).

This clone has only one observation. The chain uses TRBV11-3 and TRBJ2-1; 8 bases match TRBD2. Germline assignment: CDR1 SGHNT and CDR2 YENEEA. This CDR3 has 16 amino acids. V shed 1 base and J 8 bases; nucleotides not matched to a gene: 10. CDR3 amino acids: CASSLGVGGVDDEQFF. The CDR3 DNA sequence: TGTGCCAGCAGCTTAGGGGTCGGGGGGGTGGATGATGAGCAGTTCTTC.

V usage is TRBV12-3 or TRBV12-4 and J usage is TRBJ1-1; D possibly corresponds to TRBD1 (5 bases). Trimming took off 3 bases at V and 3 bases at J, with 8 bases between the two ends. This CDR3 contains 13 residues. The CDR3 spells CASSLGTDTEAFF. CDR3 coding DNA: TGTGCCAGCAGTTTGGGGACTGACACTGAAGCTTTCTTT.

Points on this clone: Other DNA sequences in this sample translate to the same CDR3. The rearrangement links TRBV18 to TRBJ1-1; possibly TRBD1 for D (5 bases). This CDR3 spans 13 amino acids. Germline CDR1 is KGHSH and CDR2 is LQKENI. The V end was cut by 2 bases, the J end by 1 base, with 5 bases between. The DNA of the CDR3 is TGTGCCAGCTCACCAACAGGGAACACTGAAGCTTTCTTT. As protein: CASSPTGNTEAFF.

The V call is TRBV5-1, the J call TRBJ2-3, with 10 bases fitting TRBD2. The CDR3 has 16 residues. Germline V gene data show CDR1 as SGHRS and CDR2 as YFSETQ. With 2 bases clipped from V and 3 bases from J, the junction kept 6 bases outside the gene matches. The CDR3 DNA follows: TGCGCCAGCAGCTTTGTAGCGGGGGGTATAACAGATACGCAGTATTTT. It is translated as CASSFVAGGITDTQYF.

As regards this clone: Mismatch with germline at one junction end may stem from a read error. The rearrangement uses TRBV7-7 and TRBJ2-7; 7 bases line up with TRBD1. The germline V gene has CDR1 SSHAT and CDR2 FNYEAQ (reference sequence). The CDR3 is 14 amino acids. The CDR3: CASTSQGRRNEQYF. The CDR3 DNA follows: TGTGCTAGCACCTCACAGGGGCGCCGCAACGAGCAGTACTTC. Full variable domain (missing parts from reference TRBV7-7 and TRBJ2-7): GAGVSQSPRYKVTKRGQDVTLRCDPISSHATLYWYQQALGQGPEFLTYFNYEAQPDKSGLPSDRFSAERPEGSISTLTIQRTEQRDSAMYRCASTSQGRRNEQYFGPGTRLTVT.

In nucleotides, the CDR3 is TGCGCCAGCAGCCAAGAATCCGCCCACTATTACAATGAGCAGTTCTTC. It encodes CASSQESAHYYNEQFF. The chain couples TRBV4-1 to TRBJ2-1; D is undetermined. Germline lookup yields CDR1 MGHRA and CDR2 YSYEKL. Trimming pared 0 bases from V and 4 bases from J, leaving 13 bases between. This CDR3 has 16 amino acids.

The CDR3 loop reads CAWSVLRTTRRELFF. DNA for the CDR3: TGTGCCTGGAGTGTACTCCGGACAACCCGTCGGGAGCTGTTTTTT. The chain uses TRBV30 and TRBJ2-2, with D possibly TRBD1 on 5 matching bases. V lost 0 bases, J lost 9 bases, and 17 bases lay in between. Germline V gene sequence: CDR1 GTSNPN, CDR2 SVGIG (reference sequence). CDR3 length equals 15 residues.

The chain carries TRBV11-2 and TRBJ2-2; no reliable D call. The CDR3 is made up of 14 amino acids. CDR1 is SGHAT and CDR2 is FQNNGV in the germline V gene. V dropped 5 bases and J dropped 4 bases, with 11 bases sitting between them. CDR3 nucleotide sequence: TGTGCCAGCAGCGCTCTTCGGAGCACCGGGGAGCTGTTTTTT. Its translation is CASSALRSTGELFF. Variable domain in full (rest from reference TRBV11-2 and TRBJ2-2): EAGVAQSPRYKIIEKRQSVAFWCNPISGHATLYWYQQILGQGPKLLIQFQNNGVVDDSQLPKDRFSAERLKGVDSTLKIQPAKLEDSAVYLCASSALRSTGELFFGEGSRLTVL.

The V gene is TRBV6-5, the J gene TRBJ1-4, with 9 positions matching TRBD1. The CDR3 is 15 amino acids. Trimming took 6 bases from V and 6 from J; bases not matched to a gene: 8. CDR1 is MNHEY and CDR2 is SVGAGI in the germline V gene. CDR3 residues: CASRRRQGGYEKLFF. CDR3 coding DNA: TGTGCCAGCAGAAGGAGACAGGGGGGGTATGAAAAACTGTTTTTT.

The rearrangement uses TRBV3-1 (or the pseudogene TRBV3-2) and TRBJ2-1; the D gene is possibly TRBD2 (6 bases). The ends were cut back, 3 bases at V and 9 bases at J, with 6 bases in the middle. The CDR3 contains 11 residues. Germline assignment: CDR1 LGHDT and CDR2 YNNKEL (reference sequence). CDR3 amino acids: CASSQGGEQFF. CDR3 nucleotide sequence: TGTGCCAGCAGCCAGGGAGGTGAGCAGTTCTTC.

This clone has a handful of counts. The CDR3 region is CASSMGQGAIRGYTF. The CDR3 DNA reads as TGTGCCAGCAGCATGGGACAGGGGGCGATCCGAGGCTACACCTTC. The gene calls are TRBV5-6 and TRBJ1-2, with 12 bases matching TRBD1. Looked up from germline, CDR1 is SGHDT and CDR2 is YYEEEE. The CDR3 consists of 15 residues. V dropped 4 bases and J dropped 8; count of bases not matched to a gene: 9.

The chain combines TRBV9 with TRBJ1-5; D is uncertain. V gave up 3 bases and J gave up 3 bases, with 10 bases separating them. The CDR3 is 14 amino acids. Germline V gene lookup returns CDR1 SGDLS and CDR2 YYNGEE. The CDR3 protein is CASSGGAINQPQHF. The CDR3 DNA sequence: TGTGCCAGCAGCGGTGGAGCTATCAATCAGCCCCAGCATTTT.

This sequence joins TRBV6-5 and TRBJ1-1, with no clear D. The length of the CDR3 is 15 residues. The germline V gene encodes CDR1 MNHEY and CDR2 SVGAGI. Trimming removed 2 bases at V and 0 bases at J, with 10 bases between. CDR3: CASSYREAMNTEAFF. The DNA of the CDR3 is TGTGCCAGCAGTTACCGGGAGGCAATGAACACTGAAGCTTTCTTT.

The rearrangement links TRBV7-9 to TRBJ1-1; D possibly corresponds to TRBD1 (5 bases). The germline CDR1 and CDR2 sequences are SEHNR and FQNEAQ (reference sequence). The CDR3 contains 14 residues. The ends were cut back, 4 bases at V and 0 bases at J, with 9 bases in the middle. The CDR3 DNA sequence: TGTGCCAGCAGCTCCCCGGGGGTGAACACTGAAGCTTTCTTT. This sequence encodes CASSSPGVNTEAFF.

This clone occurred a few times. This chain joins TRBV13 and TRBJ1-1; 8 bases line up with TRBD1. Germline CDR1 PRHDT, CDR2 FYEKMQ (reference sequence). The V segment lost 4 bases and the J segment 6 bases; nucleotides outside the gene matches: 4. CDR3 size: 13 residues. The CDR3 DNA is TGTGCCAGCAGCTCCGACAGGGGCTCTGAAGCTTTCTTT. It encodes CASSSDRGSEAFF. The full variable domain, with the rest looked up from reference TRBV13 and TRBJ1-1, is AAGVIQSPRHLIKEKRETATLKCYPIPRHDTVYWYQQGPGQDPQFLISFYEKMQSDKGSIPDRFSAQQFSDYHSELNMSSLELGDSALYFCASSSDRGSEAFFGQGTRLTVV.